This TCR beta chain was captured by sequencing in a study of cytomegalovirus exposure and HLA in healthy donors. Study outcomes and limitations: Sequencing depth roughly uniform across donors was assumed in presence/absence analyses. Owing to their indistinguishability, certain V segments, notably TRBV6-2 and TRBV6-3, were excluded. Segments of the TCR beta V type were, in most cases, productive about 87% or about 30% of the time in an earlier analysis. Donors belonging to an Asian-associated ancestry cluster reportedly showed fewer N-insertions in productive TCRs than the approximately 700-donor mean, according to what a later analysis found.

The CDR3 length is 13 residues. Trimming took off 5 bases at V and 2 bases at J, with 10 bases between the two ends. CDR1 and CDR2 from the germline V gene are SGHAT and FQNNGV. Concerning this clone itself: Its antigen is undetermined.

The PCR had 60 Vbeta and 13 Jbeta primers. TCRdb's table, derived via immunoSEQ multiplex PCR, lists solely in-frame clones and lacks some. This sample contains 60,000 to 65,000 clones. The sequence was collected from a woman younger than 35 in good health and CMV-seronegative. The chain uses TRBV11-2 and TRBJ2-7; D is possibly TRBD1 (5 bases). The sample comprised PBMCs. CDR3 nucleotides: TGTGCCAGCAGCACCGGACACACCTACGAGCAGTACTTC. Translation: CASSTGHTYEQYF.